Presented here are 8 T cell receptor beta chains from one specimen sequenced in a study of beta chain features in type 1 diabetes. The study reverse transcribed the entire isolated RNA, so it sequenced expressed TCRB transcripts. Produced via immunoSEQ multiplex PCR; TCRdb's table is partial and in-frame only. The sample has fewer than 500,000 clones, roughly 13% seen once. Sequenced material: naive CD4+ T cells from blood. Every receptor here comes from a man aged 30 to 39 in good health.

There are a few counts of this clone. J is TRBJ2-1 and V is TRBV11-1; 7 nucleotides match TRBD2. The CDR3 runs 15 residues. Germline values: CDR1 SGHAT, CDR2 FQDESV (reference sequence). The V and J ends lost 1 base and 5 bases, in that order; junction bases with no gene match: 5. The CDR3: CASSLDGRLHNEQFF. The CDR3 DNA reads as TGTGCCAGCAGCTTAGACGGGAGGTTGCACAATGAGCAGTTCTTC.

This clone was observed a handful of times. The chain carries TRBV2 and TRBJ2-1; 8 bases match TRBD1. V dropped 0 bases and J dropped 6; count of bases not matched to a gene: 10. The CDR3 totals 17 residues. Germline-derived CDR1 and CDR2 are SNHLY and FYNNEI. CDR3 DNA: TGTGCCAGCAGTGAAGCACTAGGGATAGGGACAGGCAATGAGCAGTTCTTC. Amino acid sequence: CASSEALGIGTGNEQFF.

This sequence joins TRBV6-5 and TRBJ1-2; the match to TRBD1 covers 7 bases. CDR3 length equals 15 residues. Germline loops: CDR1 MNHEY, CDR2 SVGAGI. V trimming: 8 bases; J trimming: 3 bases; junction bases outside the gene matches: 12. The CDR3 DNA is TGTGCCAGCGGCCGACAGGGTAGGGATTACTATGGCTACACCTTC. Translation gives CASGRQGRDYYGYTF.

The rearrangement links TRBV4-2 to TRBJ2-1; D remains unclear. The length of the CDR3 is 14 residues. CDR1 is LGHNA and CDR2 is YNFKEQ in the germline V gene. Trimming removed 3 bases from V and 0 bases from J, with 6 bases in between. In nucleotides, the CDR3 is TGTGCCAGCAGCCAGCCCGGCTCCTACAATGAGCAGTTCTTC. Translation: CASSQPGSYNEQFF.

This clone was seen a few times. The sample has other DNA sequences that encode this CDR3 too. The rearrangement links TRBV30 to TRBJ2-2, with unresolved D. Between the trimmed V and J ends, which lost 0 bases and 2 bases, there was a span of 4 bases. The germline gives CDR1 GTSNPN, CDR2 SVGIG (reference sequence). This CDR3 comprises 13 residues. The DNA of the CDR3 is TGTGCCTGGAGTGTCGGCAACACCGGGGAGCTGTTTTTT. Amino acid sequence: CAWSVGNTGELFF.

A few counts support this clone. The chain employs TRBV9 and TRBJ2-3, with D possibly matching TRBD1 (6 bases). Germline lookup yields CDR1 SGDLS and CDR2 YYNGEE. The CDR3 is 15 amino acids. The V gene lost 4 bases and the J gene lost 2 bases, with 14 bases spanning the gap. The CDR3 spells CASSIGQTYTDTQYF. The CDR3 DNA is TGTGCCAGCAGCATCGGACAGACCTACACAGATACGCAGTATTTT.

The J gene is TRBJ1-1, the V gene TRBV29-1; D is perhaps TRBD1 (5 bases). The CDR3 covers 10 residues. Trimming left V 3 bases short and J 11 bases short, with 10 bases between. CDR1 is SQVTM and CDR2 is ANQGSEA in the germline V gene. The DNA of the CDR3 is TGCAGCGTTGAGGGGCAGATTGCTTTCTTT. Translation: CSVEGQIAFF. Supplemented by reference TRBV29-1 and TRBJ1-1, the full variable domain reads SAVISQKPSRDICQRGTSLTIQCQVDSQVTMMFWYRQQPGQSLTLIATANQGSEATYESGFVIDKFPISRPNLTFSTLTVSNMSPEDSSIYLCSVEGQIAFFGQGTRLTVV.

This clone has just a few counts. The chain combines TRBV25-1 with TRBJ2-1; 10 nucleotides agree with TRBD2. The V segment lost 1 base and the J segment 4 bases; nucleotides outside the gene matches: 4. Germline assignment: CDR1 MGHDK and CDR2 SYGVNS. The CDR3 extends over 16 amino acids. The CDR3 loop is CASSESGTSAYNEQFF. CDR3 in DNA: TGTGCCAGCAGTGAATCAGGGACTAGCGCGTACAATGAGCAGTTCTTC.